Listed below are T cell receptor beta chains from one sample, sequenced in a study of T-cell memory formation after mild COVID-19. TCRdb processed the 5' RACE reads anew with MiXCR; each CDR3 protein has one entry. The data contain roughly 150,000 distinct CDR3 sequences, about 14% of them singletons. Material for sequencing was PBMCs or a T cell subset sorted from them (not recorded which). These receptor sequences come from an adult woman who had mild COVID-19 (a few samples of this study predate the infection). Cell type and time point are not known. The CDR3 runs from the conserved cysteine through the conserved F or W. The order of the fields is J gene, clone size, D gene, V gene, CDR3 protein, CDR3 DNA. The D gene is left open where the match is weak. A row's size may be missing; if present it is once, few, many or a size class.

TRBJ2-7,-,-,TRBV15,CATSRDVAGDFYEQYF,TGTGCCACCAGCAGAGATGTGGCAGGAGATTTCTACGAGCAGTACTTC
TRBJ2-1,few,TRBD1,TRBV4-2,CASSQDPGTGKYNEQFF,TGTGCCAGCAGCCAAGATCCCGGGACAGGGAAATACAATGAGCAGTTCTTC
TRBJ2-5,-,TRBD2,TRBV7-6,CASSPRTSGGLGETQYF,TGTGCCAGCAGCCCCCGGACTAGCGGGGGGCTCGGGGAGACCCAGTACTTC
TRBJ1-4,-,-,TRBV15,CATSRDRDRRDEKLFF,TGTGCCACCAGCAGAGATCGAGACAGGCGGGATGAAAAACTGTTTTTT
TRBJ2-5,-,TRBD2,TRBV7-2,CATRLAGDETQYF,TGTGCCACCAGACTAGCGGGAGACGAGACCCAGTACTTC
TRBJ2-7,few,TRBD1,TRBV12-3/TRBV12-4,CASSHKFWGGQGTYEQYF,TGTGCCAGCAGCCATAAATTTTGGGGGGGACAGGGGACCTACGAGCAGTACTTC
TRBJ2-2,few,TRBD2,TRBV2,CASSDVLRGRRNTGELFF,TGTGCCAGCAGTGACGTTTTGCGCGGGAGAAGGAACACCGGGGAGCTGTTTTTT
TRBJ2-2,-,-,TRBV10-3,CAISARADTGELFF,TGTGCCATCAGTGCCAGGGCGGACACCGGGGAGCTGTTTTTT
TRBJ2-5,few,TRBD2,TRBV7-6,CASSLSGRGEETQYF,TGTGCCAGCAGCTTAAGCGGACGGGGGGAAGAGACCCAGTACTTC
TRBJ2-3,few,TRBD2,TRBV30,CALTTSGASTDTQYF,TGTGCCTTAACCACTAGCGGGGCAAGCACAGATACGCAGTATTTT
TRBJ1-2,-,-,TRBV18,CASSDDGSNYGYTF,TGTGCCAGCTCAGACGACGGCAGTAACTATGGCTACACCTTC
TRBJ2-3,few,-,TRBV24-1,CATSDGGGTQYF,TGTGCCACCAGTGATGGGGGAGGTACGCAGTATTTT
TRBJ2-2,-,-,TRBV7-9,CASSQRMNTGELFF,TGTGCCAGCAGCCAGAGGATGAACACCGGGGAGCTGTTTTTT
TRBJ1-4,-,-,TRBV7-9,CASSFWPPSLEEKLFF,TGTGCCAGCAGCTTCTGGCCTCCCTCTTTGGAAGAAAAACTGTTTTTT
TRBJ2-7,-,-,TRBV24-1,CATSDAANGGYEQYF,TGTGCCACCAGTGATGCGGCCAACGGGGGCTACGAGCAGTACTTC
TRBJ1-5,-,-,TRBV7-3,CASSPRPDQPQHF,TGTGCCAGCAGCCCAAGGCCGGATCAGCCCCAGCATTTT
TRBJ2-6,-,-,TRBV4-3,CASSQESGYTRAGANVLTF,TGCGCCAGCAGCCAAGAATCCGGATACACTAGAGCTGGGGCCAACGTCCTGACTTTC
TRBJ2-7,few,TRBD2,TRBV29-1,CSVESLAGNGEQYF,TGCAGCGTTGAATCTTTAGCGGGCAACGGGGAGCAGTACTTC
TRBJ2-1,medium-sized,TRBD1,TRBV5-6,CASSPPGQHNEQFF,TGTGCCAGCAGCCCGCCGGGACAGCACAATGAGCAGTTCTTC
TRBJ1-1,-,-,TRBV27,CASSFRPGATEAFF,TGTGCCAGCAGTTTTCGCCCGGGGGCCACTGAAGCTTTCTTT
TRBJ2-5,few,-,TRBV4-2,CASSQVEGETQYF,TGTGCCAGCAGCCAAGTGGAGGGTGAGACCCAGTACTTC
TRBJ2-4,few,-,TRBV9,CASSVDGGRGNIQYF,TGTGCCAGCAGCGTAGATGGGGGGCGAGGAAACATTCAGTACTTC
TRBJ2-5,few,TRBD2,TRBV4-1,CASSQGLGGGNHRETQYF,TGCGCCAGCAGCCAAGGTCTGGGCGGGGGGAACCATCGGGAGACCCAGTACTTC
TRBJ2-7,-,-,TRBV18,CASSPNRGAAYEQYF,TGTGCCAGCTCACCTAACCGCGGCGCGGCCTACGAGCAGTACTTC
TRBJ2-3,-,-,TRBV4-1,CASSQVGPPRQYF,TGCGCCAGCAGCCAGGTGGGGCCACCCAGGCAGTATTTT
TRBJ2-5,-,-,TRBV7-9,CASSEQQGETQYF,TGTGCCAGCAGCGAACAACAGGGTGAGACCCAGTACTTC
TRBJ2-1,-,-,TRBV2,CASSERRGYNEQFF,TGTGCCAGCAGTGAGCGGAGGGGTTACAATGAGCAGTTCTTC
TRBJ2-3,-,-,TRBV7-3,CASSSKTVIGTDTQYF,TGTGCCAGCAGCTCTAAAACAGTAATAGGCACAGATACGCAGTATTTT
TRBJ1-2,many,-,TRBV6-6,CASSYGQGYYGYTF,TGTGCCAGCAGTTACGGGCAGGGATACTATGGCTACACCTTC
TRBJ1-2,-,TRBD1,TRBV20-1,CSARPPGTVLYGYTF,TGCAGTGCTAGACCCCCCGGGACAGTGCTCTATGGCTACACCTTC
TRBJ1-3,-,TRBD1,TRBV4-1,CASRGPNTIYF,TGCGCCAGTAGGGGGCCCAACACCATATATTTT
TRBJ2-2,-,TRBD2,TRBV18,CASFTLGLAATNTGELFF,TGTGCCAGCTTCACTTTAGGACTAGCGGCCACCAACACCGGGGAGCTGTTTTTT
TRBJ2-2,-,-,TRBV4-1,CASSQVYRVDTGELFF,TGCGCCAGCAGCCAAGTCTACAGGGTAGACACCGGGGAGCTGTTTTTT
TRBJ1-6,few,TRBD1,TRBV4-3,CASSQVDRDGSPLHF,TGCGCCAGCAGCCAAGTCGACAGGGACGGTTCACCCCTCCACTTT
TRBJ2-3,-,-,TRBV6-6,CASSYIVGGQDTQYF,TGTGCCAGCAGTTACATAGTGGGGGGGCAGGATACGCAGTATTTT
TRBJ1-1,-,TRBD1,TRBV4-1,CASSQAGQGGTEAFF,TGCGCCAGCAGCCAGGCGGGACAGGGTGGAACTGAAGCTTTCTTT
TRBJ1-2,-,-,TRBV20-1,CSAAGHSYGYTF,TGCAGTGCTGCGGGACACTCTTATGGCTACACCTTC
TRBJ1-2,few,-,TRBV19,CASSIWGFYGYTF,TGTGCCAGTAGTATCTGGGGCTTCTATGGCTACACCTTC
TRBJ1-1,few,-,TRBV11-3,CASSINVASAAFF,TGTGCCAGCAGCATAAATGTGGCCTCCGCGGCTTTCTTT
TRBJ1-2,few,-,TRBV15,CATSTDVANYGYTF,TGTGCCACCAGCACGGACGTAGCTAACTATGGCTACACCTTC
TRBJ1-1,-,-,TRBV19,CASSIAGLGTEAFF,TGTGCCAGTAGTATAGCGGGGTTGGGCACTGAAGCTTTCTTT
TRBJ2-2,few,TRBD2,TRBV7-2,CASSLALAGPANTGELFF,TGTGCCAGCAGCTTAGCTCTAGCGGGACCGGCGAACACCGGGGAGCTGTTTTTT
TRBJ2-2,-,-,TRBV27,CASSSDTGLTGELFF,TGTGCCAGCAGTTCCGACACAGGCCTCACCGGGGAGCTGTTTTTT
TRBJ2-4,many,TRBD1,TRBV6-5,CASSPYRQGAKNIQYF,TGTGCCAGCAGTCCCTATCGACAGGGAGCCAAAAACATTCAGTACTTC
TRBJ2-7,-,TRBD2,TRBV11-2,CASREAGRFLYEQYF,TGTGCCAGCAGGGAAGCGGGACGTTTTCTCTACGAGCAGTACTTC
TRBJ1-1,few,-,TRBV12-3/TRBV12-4,CASSLAQSNTEAFF,TGTGCCAGCAGTTTAGCGCAGTCGAACACTGAAGCTTTCTTT
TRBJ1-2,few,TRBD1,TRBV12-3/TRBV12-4,CASRTTGDRHGYTF,TGTGCCAGCAGAACCACAGGGGATCGTCATGGCTACACCTTC
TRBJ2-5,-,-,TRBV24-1,CATSDFQETQYF,TGTGCCACCAGTGATTTCCAGGAGACCCAGTACTTC
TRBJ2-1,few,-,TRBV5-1,CASSLGGGRSYNEQFF,TGCGCCAGCAGTTTGGGGGGGGGCCGCTCCTACAATGAGCAGTTCTTC
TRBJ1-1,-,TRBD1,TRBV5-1,CASSPGQGGRNTEAFF,TGCGCCAGCAGCCCCGGACAGGGCGGGAGAAACACTGAAGCTTTCTTT
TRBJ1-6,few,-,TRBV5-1,CASSLDGSSYNSPLHF,TGCGCCAGCAGCTTGGACGGAAGCTCCTATAATTCACCCCTCCACTTT
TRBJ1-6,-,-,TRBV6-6,CASSPGLSYNSPLHF,TGTGCCAGCAGTCCCGGACTCTCCTATAATTCACCCCTCCACTTT
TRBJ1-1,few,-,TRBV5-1,CASSLAIEGTEAFF,TGCGCCAGCAGCTTGGCCATAGAGGGCACTGAAGCTTTCTTT
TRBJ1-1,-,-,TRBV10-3,CAINGWPNTEAFF,TGTGCCATCAACGGCTGGCCGAACACTGAAGCTTTCTTT
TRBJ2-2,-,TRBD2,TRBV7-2,CASSSSGSNTGELFF,TGTGCCAGCAGTTCGAGCGGGAGCAACACCGGGGAGCTGTTTTTT
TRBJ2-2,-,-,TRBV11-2,CASSLGRTETNTGELFF,TGTGCCAGCAGCTTAGGGCGGACAGAAACGAACACCGGGGAGCTGTTTTTT
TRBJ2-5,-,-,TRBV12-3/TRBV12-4,CASSLAPGQETQYF,TGTGCCAGCAGTTTAGCGCCGGGACAAGAGACCCAGTACTTC
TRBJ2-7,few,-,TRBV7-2,CASSLGLGGRSSEQYF,TGTGCCAGCAGCTTAGGCTTGGGGGGGCGATCTTCCGAGCAGTACTTC
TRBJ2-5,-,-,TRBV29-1,CSFYRQTQETQYF,TGCAGCTTCTATAGACAGACCCAAGAGACCCAGTACTTC